These 11 T cell receptor beta chains share one sample of origin, sequenced in a study of T cells expressing NK-cell markers. TCRdb re-called the 5' RACE reads, yielding one record per CDR3 amino acid sequence without DNA. The data include over 200,000 distinct CDR3 sequences; the top ten clones carry approximately 0.39%. The sequenced material came from blood T cells: a sorted CD56 or NKG2C T cell subset, CD4+ or CD8+ T cells, or bulk PBMC T cells (not recorded which). The receptors here all came from a man aged 18-30 years in good health.

V is TRBV12-3 or TRBV12-4 and J is TRBJ2-1; with no DNA, the TCRdb D assignment of TRBD1 cannot be verified. The CDR3 has 15 amino acids. The CDR3 sequence: CASSRGTGRMKEQFF.

V and J are TRBV29-1 and TRBJ1-4. Germline loops: CDR1 SQVTM, CDR2 ANQGSEA. This CDR3 region has 15 residues. CDR3 sequence: CSVTLDRTTNEKLFF.

V and J are TRBV4-1 and TRBJ1-5; lacking DNA, the TRBD1 call made by TCRdb goes unchecked. This CDR3 contains 16 residues. CDR1 and CDR2 (germline): MGHRA, YSYEKL. The CDR3 sequence is CASSQDGTALNQPQHF.

The V and J genes are TRBV9 and TRBJ1-1; absent DNA, TCRdb's TRBD1 call cannot be checked. The CDR3 spans 16 residues. Germline CDR1 reads SGDLS; CDR2 reads YYNGEE. This CDR3 is CASSAVFLGAGTEAFF.

The rearrangement uses TRBV5-4 and TRBJ2-3. Germline V lookup: CDR1 SGHNT, CDR2 YYREEE (reference sequence). The CDR3 covers 15 residues. CDR3: CASSYGLQHTDTQYF. Full variable domain (remainder filled in from reference TRBV5-4 and TRBJ2-3): ETGVTQSPTHLIKTRGQQVTLRCSSQSGHNTVSWYQQALGQGPQFIFQYYREEENGRGNFPPRFSGLQFPNYSSELNVNALELDDSALYLCASSYGLQHTDTQYFGPGTRLTVL.

The CDR3 here is CASSLEQGLAGGEQFF. This chain connects TRBV7-6 to TRBJ2-1; TCRdb outputs TRBD2, but without DNA this stays unchecked. Germline V gene data show CDR1 as SGHVS and CDR2 as FNYEAQ. The CDR3 consists of 16 residues.

V is TRBV4-2 and J is TRBJ2-5; TCRdb proposes TRBD1, but this gene call is untestable without DNA. The CDR3 runs 16 residues. Germline V gene lookup returns CDR1 LGHNA and CDR2 YNFKEQ. The CDR3 here is CASSPSGPGGPETQYF.

The chain recombines TRBV29-1 with TRBJ1-2. The CDR3 covers 13 residues. From germline, CDR1 is SQVTM and CDR2 ANQGSEA. CDR3 amino acids: CSVEPRGHYGYTF.

The chain combines TRBV15 with TRBJ2-6; TCRdb selects TRBD1, and the lack of DNA leaves this call unchecked. The germline gives CDR1 LNHNV, CDR2 YYDKDF (reference sequence). The CDR3 sequence is 20 residues long. The CDR3 spells CATSRDLIAGQGAGANVLTF.

This sequence joins TRBV20-1 and TRBJ1-5; TCRdb returns TRBD1, unconfirmable since there is no DNA. There are 14 residues in the CDR3. Germline values: CDR1 DFQATT, CDR2 SNEGSKA (reference sequence). This chain's CDR3 is CSAGQVGVSQPQHF.

The chain carries TRBV10-3 and TRBJ2-7; TCRdb reports TRBD2, a call that lacks DNA to check it against. This CDR3 comprises 14 residues. CDR1 is ENHRY and CDR2 is SYGVKD in the germline V gene. The CDR3 loop reads CAISELSARYEQYF.